One sample yielded the 28 T cell receptor beta chains listed below, sequenced in a study of metastatic and nonmetastatic thyroid tumors. TCRdb re-called the PCR reads via MiXCR. The sample yields a few thousand clones, 30% to 40% seen once. Nobody among the patients had been given any treatment before thyroid surgery. Sequencing was carried out using adjacent normal tissue. These receptors were obtained from a male donor with papillary thyroid cancer or a benign thyroid nodule (not recorded which). Some clones in this sample may be carry-over from other donors' samples.

V gene TRBV6-1 combines with J gene TRBJ2-1, with 8 bases lining up with TRBD2. Germline CDR1 reads MNHNS; CDR2 reads SASEGT. This CDR3 is built from 18 residues. The junction had 10 bases not matched to a gene; V was cut back by 3 bases and J by 0 bases. In DNA form, the CDR3 reads TGTGCCAGCAGTGAGGGGTGGTGGGCGGGGGGCTCCTACAATGAGCAGTTCTTC. Residues: CASSEGWWAGGSYNEQFF.

This clone was counted between two and nine times. The CDR3 loop reads CASSRNYEQYF. The CDR3, as DNA: TGTGCCAGCAGTCGAAATTACGAGCAGTACTTC. The J gene is TRBJ2-7, the V gene TRBV2; D gene ambiguous. CDR3 length: 11 residues. The ends were cut back, 5 bases at V and 4 bases at J, with 6 bases in the middle. Germline V lookup: CDR1 SNHLY, CDR2 FYNNEI.

CDR3 in amino acids: CASRLGTSGRAGKNIQYF. As DNA, the CDR3 is TGTGCCAGCAGGCTCGGGACTAGCGGGAGGGCAGGCAAAAACATTCAGTACTTC. This chain links TRBV12-3 or TRBV12-4 with TRBJ2-4, with TRBD2 identical over 16 bases. With 6 bases clipped from V and 3 bases from J, the junction kept 8 bases outside the gene matches. The CDR3 spans 18 residues.

J is TRBJ2-7 and V is TRBV30; TRBD1 matches at 7 bases. This CDR3 comprises 14 residues. Germline CDR1 GTSNPN, CDR2 SVGIG (reference sequence). With 3 bases clipped from V and 2 bases from J, the junction kept 7 bases outside the gene matches. The CDR3 sequence is CAWSNLQGPYEQYF. The CDR3 DNA reads TGTGCCTGGAGCAACCTACAGGGGCCCTACGAGCAGTACTTC.

This chain connects TRBV27 to TRBJ2-3; no definite D call. The CDR3 is 14 residues long. The V gene lost 3 bases and the J gene lost 5 bases, with 12 bases spanning the gap. Per germline, CDR1 MNHEY and CDR2 SMNVEV (reference sequence). The CDR3 DNA reads as TGTGCCAGCAGTTTGTCCTCGGGTAGAGATACGCAGTATTTT. This codes for CASSLSSGRDTQYF.

DNA for the CDR3: TGTGCCAGCAGCTTAGGGCCGGGACAGGAAAAACTGTTTTTT. Protein product: CASSLGPGQEKLFF. V usage is TRBV7-2 and J usage is TRBJ1-4; 7 nucleotides agree with TRBD1. CDR1 and CDR2 from the germline V gene are SGHTA and FQGNSA. Trimming at V came to 1 base and at J to 8 bases, leaving 4 bases not matched to a gene. CDR3 size: 14 residues.

This clone has a handful of counts. V is TRBV12-3 or TRBV12-4 and J is TRBJ2-1; 7 positions match TRBD2. This CDR3 has 15 residues. Trimming cost V 5 bases and J 8 bases; bases outside gene matches: 12. The CDR3 protein is CASSGREVLPDEQFF. As DNA, the CDR3 is TGTGCCAGCAGTGGACGGGAGGTCCTCCCGGATGAGCAGTTCTTC.

This clone was detected a few times. The J gene is TRBJ1-6, the V gene TRBV6-1; possibly TRBD1 for D (5 bases). The V gene's germline CDR1 is MNHNS and CDR2 SASEGT. Trimming pared 5 bases from V and 2 bases from J, leaving 16 bases between. The CDR3 runs to 17 residues. CDR3 amino acids: CASSFGRPGPYNSPLHF. Written as DNA, the CDR3 is TGTGCCAGCAGTTTCGGACGCCCGGGACCCTATAATTCACCCCTCCACTTT.

In this sample, this clone turned up once. The chain employs TRBV20-1 and TRBJ2-2; perhaps D is TRBD1 or TRBD2 (6 bases each). Germline V gene sequence: CDR1 DFQATT, CDR2 SNEGSKA (reference sequence). The CDR3 loop spans 15 amino acids. V shed 6 bases and J shed 6 bases, with 20 bases lying between them. The CDR3 loop is CSASILGGFPGELFF. CDR3 DNA sequence: TGCAGTGCGTCGATACTAGGGGGGTTCCCCGGGGAGCTGTTTTTT.

This chain uses TRBV2 with TRBJ2-6, with 11 positions matching TRBD1. Per germline, CDR1 SNHLY and CDR2 FYNNEI. The CDR3 totals 16 residues. After removal of 7 bases from V and 4 bases from J, the junction contained 6 bases not matched to a gene. The CDR3 coding sequence is TGTGCCAGCACCGGGACAGGGGGTTCAGGGGCCAACGTCCTGACTTTC. It translates to CASTGTGGSGANVLTF.

The table lists this clone with a few counts. The rearrangement links TRBV6-2 or TRBV6-3 to TRBJ1-6, with D possibly TRBD1 on 5 matching bases. Germline values: CDR1 MNHEY, CDR2 SVGEGT. V was trimmed by 5 bases and J by 5 bases, leaving 13 bases between them. This CDR3 region has 15 residues. The CDR3 coding sequence is TGTGCCAGCAGTGCCTCGGGACGGAATAATTCACCCCTCCACTTT. This encodes CASSASGRNNSPLHF.

This clone was found a few times. This sequence joins TRBV6-1 and TRBJ2-3; D is unresolved. Germline CDR1 and CDR2: MNHNS and SASEGT. CDR3 size: 11 residues. V shed 7 bases and J shed 6 bases, with 8 bases lying between them. Here the CDR3 reads CASTLGDTQYF. DNA of the CDR3: TGTGCCAGCACCCTTGGGGATACGCAGTATTTT.

The V call is TRBV12-3 or TRBV12-4, the J call TRBJ2-3; 12 positions match TRBD2. There are 16 residues in the CDR3. The J segment lost 2 bases and the V segment lost 6 bases, leaving 6 bases of the junction unmatched. CDR3 nucleotides: TGTGCCAGCAGCTCCGGACTAGCGGGGCCCACAGATACGCAGTATTTT. This sequence encodes CASSSGLAGPTDTQYF.

This clone has only a few counts. The chain uses TRBV2 and TRBJ2-2, with TRBD2 as a possible D gene (6 bases). This CDR3 has 15 residues. Germline V gene sequence: CDR1 SNHLY, CDR2 FYNNEI. Trimming pared 5 bases from V and 2 bases from J, leaving 12 bases between. CDR3 DNA: TGTGCCAGCAGTAACAGCGGGCTTAACACCGGGGAGCTGTTTTTT. It specifies CASSNSGLNTGELFF.

This clone was seen more than once but under ten times. The V call is TRBV12-3 or TRBV12-4, the J call TRBJ1-2; weak D call: TRBD1 (5 bases). The CDR3 covers 12 residues. V lost 11 bases, J lost 0 bases, and 10 bases lay in between. The CDR3 DNA reads as TGTGCCGTAGGACACCCTAACTATGGCTACACCTTC. It translates to CAVGHPNYGYTF.

The chain carries TRBV11-2 and TRBJ2-7, with D tentatively TRBD2 (6 bases). Looked up from germline, CDR1 is SGHAT and CDR2 is FQNNGV. V was clipped by 4 bases and J by 3 bases, with 13 bases between them. The length of the CDR3 is 14 residues. The CDR3 nucleotides read TGTGCCAGCAGCTATGTTCAGGGAGGCTACGAGCAGTACTTC. Encoded protein: CASSYVQGGYEQYF.

This clone was seen a few times. This chain connects TRBV2 to TRBJ2-7; D may be TRBD1 (6 bases). V lost 6 bases, J lost 5 bases, and 14 bases lay in between. The V gene's germline CDR1 is SNHLY and CDR2 FYNNEI. The CDR3 has 13 amino acids. The CDR3 loop reads CASSGTWRHEQYF. DNA of the CDR3: TGTGCCAGCAGCGGGACATGGAGGCACGAGCAGTACTTC. Combining the CDR3 with reference TRBV2 and TRBJ2-7 gives the whole variable domain EPEVTQTPSHQVTQMGQEVILRCVPISNHLYFYWYRQILGQKVEFLVSFYNNEISEKSEIFDDQFSVERPDGSNFTLKIRSTKLEDSAMYFCASSGTWRHEQYFGPGTRLTVT.

This clone has just a few counts. This chain joins TRBV28 and TRBJ1-2; the match to TRBD1 covers 12 bases. The CDR3 is 17 amino acids. Germline V gives CDR1 MDHEN, CDR2 SYDVKM. The V and J ends lost 7 bases and 0 bases, in that order; junction bases with no gene match: 9. The CDR3 protein is CASTSGTGGLANYGYTF. The CDR3 DNA reads as TGTGCCAGCACCTCCGGGACAGGGGGCCTTGCTAACTATGGCTACACCTTC.

By frequency in the sample, this clone is large. This chain joins TRBV5-1 and TRBJ2-3, with TRBD2 matching 12 bases. CDR3 size: 17 residues. V lost 4 bases to trimming and J lost 2 bases; unmatched junction nucleotides: 8. Germline V gene sequence: CDR1 SGHRS, CDR2 YFSETQ. The CDR3 region has the DNA TGCGCCAGCAGCCCCGGACTAGCGGGGCATGACACAGATACGCAGTATTTT. It translates to CASSPGLAGHDTDTQYF.

The J gene is TRBJ2-7, the V gene TRBV10-3; D is undetermined. V lost 5 bases and J lost 7, with 21 bases in between. CDR1 is ENHRY and CDR2 is SYGVKD in the germline V gene. This CDR3 spans 15 amino acids. CDR3 amino acids: CAISSVGPQSVEQYF. CDR3 nucleotide sequence: TGTGCCATCAGTAGTGTCGGTCCGCAATCGGTGGAGCAGTACTTC.

The rearrangement uses TRBV6-1 and TRBJ2-2; 8 nucleotides align to TRBD1. J was trimmed by 0 bases and V by 6 bases; bases with no gene match: 3. Germline V lookup: CDR1 MNHNS, CDR2 SASEGT. The CDR3 is made up of 15 amino acids. The CDR3 coding sequence is TGTGCCAGCAGGGAACAGGGGGCGAACACCGGGGAGCTGTTTTTT. This translates into CASREQGANTGELFF.

This clone was picked up one time. This chain joins TRBV3-1 and TRBJ1-5, with D tentatively TRBD1 (5 bases). Germline loops: CDR1 LGHDT, CDR2 YNNKEL (reference sequence). This CDR3 spans 15 amino acids. Trimming shortened V by 4 bases and J by 7 bases, and 17 bases separated the two germline ends. The CDR3 sequence is CASSPKEVSGQPQHF. The DNA for the CDR3 is TGTGCCAGCAGCCCCAAGGAGGTGTCAGGGCAGCCCCAGCATTTT.

This clone is medium-sized by share. Other nucleotide sequences in the sample specify the same CDR3. The chain has TRBV19 and TRBJ1-1; D gene ambiguous. V was clipped by 3 bases and J by 6 bases, with 14 bases between them. The CDR3 covers 14 residues. Germline CDR1 is LNHDA and CDR2 is SQIVND (reference sequence). The CDR3 sequence: CASSIKVAAPEAFF. In DNA form, the CDR3 reads TGTGCCAGTAGTATTAAAGTCGCGGCCCCTGAAGCTTTCTTT.

This clone was seen a handful of times. The CDR3 is CASSMGRHGEQFF. DNA of the CDR3: TGTGCCAGTAGTATGGGTCGACATGGAGAGCAGTTCTTC. The rearrangement links TRBV19 to TRBJ2-1; D is undetermined. Germline lookup yields CDR1 LNHDA and CDR2 SQIVND (reference sequence). Trimming took off 3 bases at V and 10 bases at J, with 13 bases between the two ends. The CDR3 is 13 amino acids.

The chain joins TRBV30 to TRBJ2-7; D not resolved. V lost 5 bases, J lost 5 bases, and 10 bases lay in between. The CDR3 totals 11 residues. Looked up from germline, CDR1 is GTSNPN and CDR2 is SVGIG (reference sequence). The CDR3 region is CAWSEENEQYF. The CDR3 nucleotides are TGTGCCTGGTCCGAGGAGAACGAGCAGTACTTC.

J is TRBJ1-5 and V is TRBV5-5; 7 bases are shared with TRBD1. J lost 3 bases, V lost 4 bases, and 10 bases had no gene match. This CDR3 region has 16 residues. The germline gives CDR1 SGHKS, CDR2 YYEKEE (reference sequence). The CDR3 nucleotides read TGTGCCAGCAGCGAGGATCGACAGGGCCCCAATCAGCCCCAGCATTTT. This encodes CASSEDRQGPNQPQHF.

This clone was observed a handful of times. The chain recombines TRBV6-1 with TRBJ2-5; the D call may be TRBD1 or TRBD2 (5 bases each). The CDR3 totals 13 residues. Germline V gene lookup returns CDR1 MNHNS and CDR2 SASEGT. Trimming took off 3 bases at V and 6 bases at J, with 11 bases between the two ends. The chain's CDR3 is CASSDSEGQTQYF. As DNA, the CDR3 is TGTGCCAGCAGTGATAGCGAGGGACAGACCCAGTACTTC.

The chain couples TRBV5-1 to TRBJ2-1; the D gene could be TRBD1 or TRBD2 (5 bases each). The germline gives CDR1 SGHRS, CDR2 YFSETQ. CDR3 size: 14 residues. Trimming took 0 bases from V and 8 from J, leaving 12 bases between them. CDR3 in amino acids: CASSLVGPGDEQFF. CDR3 coding DNA: TGCGCCAGCAGCTTGGTGGGACCAGGTGATGAGCAGTTCTTC.